One sample yielded the 2 T cell receptor beta chains listed below, sequenced in a study of post-analysis software for immune sequencing data. The TCR beta cDNA libraries carried unique molecular identifiers. TCRdb independently ran MiXCR on the PCR reads; one entry per CDR3 protein. The data show over 700,000 distinct CDR3 sequences, 30% seen once. Study outcomes and limitations: A few TRBV segments (TRBV5-6, TRBV5-1 and TRBV20-1 among them) occurred more frequently in patients than in controls.

These receptors are not linked to any known antigen. Sequencing input: blood. These receptors were collected from a girl under 18 with multiple sclerosis.

This chain uses TRBV11-3 with TRBJ2-1, with 13 bases lining up with TRBD2. The V gene's germline CDR1 is SGHNT and CDR2 YENEEA. J lost 15 bases, V lost 1 base, and 6 bases had no gene match. This CDR3 has 14 residues. This CDR3 reads CASSLGTSGGLVFF. CDR3 DNA: TGTGCCAGCAGCTTAGGGACTAGCGGGGGTCTAGTGTTCTTC.

This clonotype was found a few times. J is TRBJ2-4 and V is TRBV12-3 or TRBV12-4; 8 bases agree with TRBD1. Trimming cost V 4 bases and J 14 bases; bases outside gene matches: 7. The CDR3 is 12 residues long. The CDR3 coding sequence is TGTGCCAGCAGTTCCTCGGACAGGGCAAAGTACTTC. Residues: CASSSSDRAKYF.